This T cell receptor (beta chain) was found in a study of T cell repertoires in ileal Crohn's disease. Broader study findings: Every patient over 26.8% clonality showed endoscopic recurrence.

With regard to this clone: As yet, its antigen is unknown. The DNA is omitted, as the CDR3 cannot be located on it reliably, and the CDR3 follows TCRdb's listing.

The CDR3 is 16 amino acids in total, end residues counted. Germline CDR1 MDHEN, CDR2 SYDVKM. Clones were read by immunoSEQ multiplex PCR, and TCRdb kept only the in-frame ones, dropping some. The sample includes 6,000 to 8,000 clones, 65% to 85% of them seen just once. The clonotype was recovered from an adult with Crohn's disease. The chain uses TRBV28 and TRBJ1-3. The sequenced material came from ileal tissue. Here the CDR3 reads CASSTSGGAYGNTIYF.